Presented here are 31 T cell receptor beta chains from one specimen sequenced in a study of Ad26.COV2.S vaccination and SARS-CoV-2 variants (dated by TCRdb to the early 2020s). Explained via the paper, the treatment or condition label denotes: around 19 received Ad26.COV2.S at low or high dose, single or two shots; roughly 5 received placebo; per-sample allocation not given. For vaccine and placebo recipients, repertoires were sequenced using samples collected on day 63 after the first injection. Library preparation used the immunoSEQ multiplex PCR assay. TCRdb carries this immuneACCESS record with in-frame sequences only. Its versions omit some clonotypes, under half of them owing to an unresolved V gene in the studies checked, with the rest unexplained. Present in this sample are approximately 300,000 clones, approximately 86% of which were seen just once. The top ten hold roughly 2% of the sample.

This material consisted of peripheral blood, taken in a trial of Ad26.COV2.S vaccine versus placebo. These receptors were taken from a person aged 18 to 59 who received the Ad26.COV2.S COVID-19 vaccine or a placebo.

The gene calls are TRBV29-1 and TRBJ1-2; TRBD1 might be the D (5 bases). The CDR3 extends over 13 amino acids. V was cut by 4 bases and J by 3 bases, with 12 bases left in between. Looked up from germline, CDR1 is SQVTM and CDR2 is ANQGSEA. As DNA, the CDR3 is TGCAGCGTTGGCCAGGGTCCCTACTATGGCTACACCTTC. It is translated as CSVGQGPYYGYTF.

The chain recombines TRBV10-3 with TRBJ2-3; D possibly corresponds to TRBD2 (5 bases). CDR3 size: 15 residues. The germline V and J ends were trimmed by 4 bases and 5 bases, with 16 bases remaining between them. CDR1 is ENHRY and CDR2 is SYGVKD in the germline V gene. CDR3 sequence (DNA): TGTGCCATCAGTGGGTCTTCTAGCAGTGTAGATACGCAGTATTTT. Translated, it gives CAISGSSSSVDTQYF.

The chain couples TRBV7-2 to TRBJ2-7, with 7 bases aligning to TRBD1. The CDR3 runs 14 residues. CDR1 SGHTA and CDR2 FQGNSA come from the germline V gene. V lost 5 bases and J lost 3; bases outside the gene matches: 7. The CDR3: CASSHRTGSYEQYF. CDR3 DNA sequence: TGTGCCAGCAGCCACCGGACAGGCAGCTACGAGCAGTACTTC.

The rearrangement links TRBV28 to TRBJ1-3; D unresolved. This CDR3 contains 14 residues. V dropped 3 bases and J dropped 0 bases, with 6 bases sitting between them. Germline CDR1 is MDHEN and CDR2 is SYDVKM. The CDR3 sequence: CASSFDGSGNTIYF. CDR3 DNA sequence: TGTGCCAGCAGTTTCGACGGCTCTGGAAACACCATATATTTT.

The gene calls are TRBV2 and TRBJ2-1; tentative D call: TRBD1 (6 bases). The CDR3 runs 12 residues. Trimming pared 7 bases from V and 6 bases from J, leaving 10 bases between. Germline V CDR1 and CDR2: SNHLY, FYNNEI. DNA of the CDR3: TGTGCCAGCAAATGGACAGTCAATGAGCAGTTCTTC. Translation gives CASKWTVNEQFF.

The CDR3 DNA reads TGTGCCACCAGTGCCCGTAAGGGGAATGAAGCTTTCTTT. Translated, it gives CATSARKGNEAFF. V usage is TRBV24-1 and J usage is TRBJ1-1; possibly TRBD1 for D (5 bases). This CDR3 is built from 13 residues. The germline V and J ends were trimmed by 5 bases and 7 bases, with 13 bases remaining between them. CDR1 is KGHDR, CDR2 SFDVKD, per germline.

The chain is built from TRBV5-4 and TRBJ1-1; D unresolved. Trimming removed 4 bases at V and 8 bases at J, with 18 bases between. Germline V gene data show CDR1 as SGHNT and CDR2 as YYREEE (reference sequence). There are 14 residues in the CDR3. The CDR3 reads CASSNGSRGYEAFF. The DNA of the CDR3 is TGTGCCAGCAGCAACGGGAGTCGGGGTTACGAAGCTTTCTTT.

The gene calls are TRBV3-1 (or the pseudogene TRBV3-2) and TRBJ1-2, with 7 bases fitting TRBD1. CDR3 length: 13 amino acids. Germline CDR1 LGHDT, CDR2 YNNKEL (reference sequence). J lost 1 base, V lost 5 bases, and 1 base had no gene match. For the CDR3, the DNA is TGTGCCAGCAGCGGGGACAGTAACTATGGCTACACCTTC. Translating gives CASSGDSNYGYTF.

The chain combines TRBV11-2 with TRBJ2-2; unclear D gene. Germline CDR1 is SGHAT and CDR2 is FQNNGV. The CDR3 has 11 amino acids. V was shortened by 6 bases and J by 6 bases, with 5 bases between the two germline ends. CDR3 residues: CASRSPGELFF. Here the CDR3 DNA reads TGTGCCAGCAGGAGTCCCGGGGAGCTGTTTTTT.

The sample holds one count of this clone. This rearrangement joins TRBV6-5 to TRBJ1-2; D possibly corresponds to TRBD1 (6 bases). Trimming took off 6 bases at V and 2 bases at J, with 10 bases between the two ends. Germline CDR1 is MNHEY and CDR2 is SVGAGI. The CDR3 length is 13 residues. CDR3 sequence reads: CASSRGQNYGYTF. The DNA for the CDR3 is TGTGCCAGCAGCAGGGGACAAAACTATGGCTACACCTTC.

Here the CDR3 DNA reads TGTGCCAGCAGCCTAAGGACTAGCGGGCAAGAGACCCAGTACTTC. This codes for CASSLRTSGQETQYF. V usage is TRBV5-4 and J usage is TRBJ2-5; TRBD2 matches at 11 bases. Germline lookup yields CDR1 SGHNT and CDR2 YYREEE (reference sequence). The CDR3 runs to 15 residues. V lost 4 bases to trimming and J lost 2 bases; unmatched junction nucleotides: 4.

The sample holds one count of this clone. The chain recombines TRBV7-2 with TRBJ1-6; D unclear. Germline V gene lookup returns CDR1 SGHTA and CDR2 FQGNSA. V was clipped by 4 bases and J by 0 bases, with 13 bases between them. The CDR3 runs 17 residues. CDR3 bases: TGTGCCAGCAGCTCAAAACTGGGGAGCTCCTATAATTCACCCCTCCACTTT. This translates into CASSSKLGSSYNSPLHF.

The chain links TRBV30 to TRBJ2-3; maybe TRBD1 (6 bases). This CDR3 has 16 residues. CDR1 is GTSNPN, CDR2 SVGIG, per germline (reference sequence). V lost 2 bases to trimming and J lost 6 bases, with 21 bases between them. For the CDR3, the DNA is TGTGCCTGGAGTACCGAGACAGGCAAGCCGCATGATACGCAGTATTTT. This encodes CAWSTETGKPHDTQYF.

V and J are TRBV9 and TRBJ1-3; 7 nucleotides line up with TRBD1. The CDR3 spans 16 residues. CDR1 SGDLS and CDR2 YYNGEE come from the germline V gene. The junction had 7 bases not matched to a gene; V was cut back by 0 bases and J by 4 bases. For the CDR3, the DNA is TGTGCCAGCAGCGTAGTTCCAGGGGGAGGCGGAAACACCATATATTTT. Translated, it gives CASSVVPGGGGNTIYF.

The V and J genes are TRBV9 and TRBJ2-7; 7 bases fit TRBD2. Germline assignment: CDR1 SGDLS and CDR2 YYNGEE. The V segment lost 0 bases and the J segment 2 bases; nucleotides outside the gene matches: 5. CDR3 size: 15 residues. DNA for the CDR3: TGTGCCAGCAGCGTAGACGGCGGGGGTGCCTACGAGCAGTACTTC. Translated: CASSVDGGGAYEQYF.

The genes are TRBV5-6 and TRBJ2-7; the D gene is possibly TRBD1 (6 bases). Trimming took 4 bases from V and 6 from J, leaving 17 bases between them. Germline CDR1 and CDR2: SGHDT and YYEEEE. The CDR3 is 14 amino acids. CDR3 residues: CASSPGVFRGEQYF. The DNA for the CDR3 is TGTGCCAGCAGCCCCGGAGTCTTCAGGGGCGAGCAGTACTTC.

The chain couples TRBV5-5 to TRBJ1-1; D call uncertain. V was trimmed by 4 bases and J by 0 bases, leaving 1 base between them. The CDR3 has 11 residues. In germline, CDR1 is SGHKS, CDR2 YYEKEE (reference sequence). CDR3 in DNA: TGTGCCAGCAGCCTGAACACTGAAGCTTTCTTT. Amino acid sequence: CASSLNTEAFF.

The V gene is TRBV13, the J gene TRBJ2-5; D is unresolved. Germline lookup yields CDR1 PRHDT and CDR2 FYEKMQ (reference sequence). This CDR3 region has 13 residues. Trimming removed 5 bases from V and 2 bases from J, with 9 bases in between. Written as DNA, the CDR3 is TGTGCCAGCAGCCCGCGCTTGCAAGAGACCCAGTACTTC. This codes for CASSPRLQETQYF.

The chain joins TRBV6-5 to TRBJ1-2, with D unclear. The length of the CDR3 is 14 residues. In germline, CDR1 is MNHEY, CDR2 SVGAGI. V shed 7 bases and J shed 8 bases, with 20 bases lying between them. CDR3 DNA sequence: TGTGCCAGCATCCCCGCGCCCATCCCCGCAGGCTACACCTTC. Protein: CASIPAPIPAGYTF.

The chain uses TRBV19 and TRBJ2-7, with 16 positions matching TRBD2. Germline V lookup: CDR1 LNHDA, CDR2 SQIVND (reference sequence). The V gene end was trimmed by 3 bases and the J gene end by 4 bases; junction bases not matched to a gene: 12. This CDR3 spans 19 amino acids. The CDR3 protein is CASSITGTSGGDRFYEQYF. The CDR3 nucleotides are TGTGCCAGTAGTATCACCGGGACTAGCGGGGGGGATAGGTTTTACGAGCAGTACTTC.

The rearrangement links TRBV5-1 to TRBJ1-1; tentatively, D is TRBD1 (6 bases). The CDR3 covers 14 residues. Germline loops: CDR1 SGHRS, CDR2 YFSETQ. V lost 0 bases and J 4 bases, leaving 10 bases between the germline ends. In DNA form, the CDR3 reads TGCGCCAGCAGCTTGGGGGGGCGAAGCACTGAAGCTTTCTTT. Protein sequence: CASSLGGRSTEAFF. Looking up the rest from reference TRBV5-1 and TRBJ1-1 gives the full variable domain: KAGVTQTPRYLIKTRGQQVTLSCSPISGHRSVSWYQQTPGQGLQFLFEYFSETQRNKGNFPGRFSGRQFSNSRSEMNVSTLELGDSALYLCASSLGGRSTEAFFGQGTRLTVV.

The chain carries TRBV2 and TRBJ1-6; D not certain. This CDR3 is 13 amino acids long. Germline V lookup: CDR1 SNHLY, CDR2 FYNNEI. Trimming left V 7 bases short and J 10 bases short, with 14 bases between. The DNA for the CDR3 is TGTGCCAGCACACAATCACCCGACTCACCCCTCCACTTT. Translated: CASTQSPDSPLHF.

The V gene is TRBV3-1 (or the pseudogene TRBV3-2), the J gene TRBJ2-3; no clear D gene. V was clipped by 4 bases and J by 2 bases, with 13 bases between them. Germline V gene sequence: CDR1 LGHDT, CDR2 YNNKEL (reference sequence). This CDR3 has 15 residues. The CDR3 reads CASSRTQFSTDTQYF. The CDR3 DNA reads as TGTGCCAGCAGCCGTACTCAGTTTTCCACAGATACGCAGTATTTT.

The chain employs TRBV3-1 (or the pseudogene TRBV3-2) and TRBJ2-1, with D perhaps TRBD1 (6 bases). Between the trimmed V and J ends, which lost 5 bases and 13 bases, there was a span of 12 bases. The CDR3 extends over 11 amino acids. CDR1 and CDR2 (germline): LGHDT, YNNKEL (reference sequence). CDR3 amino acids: CASSMDSGQFF. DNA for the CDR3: TGTGCCAGCAGCATGGACAGCGGACAGTTCTTC.

The CDR3 DNA is TGTGCCAGCTCACCATACAGGGCAAACTATGGCTACACCTTC. It codes for CASSPYRANYGYTF. The chain recombines TRBV18 with TRBJ1-2; TRBD1 might be the D (6 bases). The germline CDR1 and CDR2 sequences are KGHSH and LQKENI. V was clipped by 2 bases and J by 2 bases, with 9 bases between them. This CDR3 has 14 residues.

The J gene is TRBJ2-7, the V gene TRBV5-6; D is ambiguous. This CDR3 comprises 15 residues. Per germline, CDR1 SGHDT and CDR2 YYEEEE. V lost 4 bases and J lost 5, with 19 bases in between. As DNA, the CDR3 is TGTGCCAGCAGCGAGGCCGGCAGACTCGCAGACGAGCAGTACTTC. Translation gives CASSEAGRLADEQYF.

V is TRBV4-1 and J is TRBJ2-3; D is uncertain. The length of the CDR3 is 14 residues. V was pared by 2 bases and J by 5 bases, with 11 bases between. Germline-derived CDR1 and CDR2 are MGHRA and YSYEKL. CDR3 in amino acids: CASSQLTVGDTQYF. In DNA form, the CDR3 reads TGCGCCAGCAGCCAATTAACTGTGGGAGATACGCAGTATTTT.

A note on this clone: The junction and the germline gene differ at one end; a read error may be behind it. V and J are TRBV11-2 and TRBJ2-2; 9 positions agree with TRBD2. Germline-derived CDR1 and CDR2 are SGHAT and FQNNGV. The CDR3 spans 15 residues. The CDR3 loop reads CASRLAGANTGELFF. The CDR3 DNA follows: TGTGCCAGCAGATTAGCGGGGGCGAACACCGGGGAGCTGTTTTTT.

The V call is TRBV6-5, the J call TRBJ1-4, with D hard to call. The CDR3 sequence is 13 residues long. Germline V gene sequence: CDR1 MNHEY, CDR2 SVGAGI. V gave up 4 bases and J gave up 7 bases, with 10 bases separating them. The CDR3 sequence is CASSWVNSEKLFF. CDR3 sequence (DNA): TGTGCCAGCAGTTGGGTGAACTCTGAAAAACTGTTTTTT.

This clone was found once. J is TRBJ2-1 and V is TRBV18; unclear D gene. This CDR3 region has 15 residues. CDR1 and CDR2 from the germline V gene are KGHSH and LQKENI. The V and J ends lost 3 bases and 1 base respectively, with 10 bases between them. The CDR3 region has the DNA TGTGCCAGCTCACCCGAGGAACTATCCTACAATGAGCAGTTCTTC. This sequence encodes CASSPEELSYNEQFF.

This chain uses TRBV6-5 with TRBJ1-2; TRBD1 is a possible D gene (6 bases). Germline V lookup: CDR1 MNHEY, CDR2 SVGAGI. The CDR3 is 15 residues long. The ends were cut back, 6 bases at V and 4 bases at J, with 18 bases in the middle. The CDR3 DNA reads TGTGCCAGCAGCGGGCGAGGGGGGCGCGTCTATGGCTACACCTTC. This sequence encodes CASSGRGGRVYGYTF.